The rows below give T cell receptor beta chains drawn from one sample of a study of human T cells and chemical hapten exposure. TCRdb called the RACE reads again in MiXCR, with one record for every CDR3 protein. Among 150,000 to 200,000 distinct CDR3 sequences listed, 14% were seen once. The specimen was whole blood, collected in connection with sensitization to the hapten diphenylcyclopropenone (DPC). The source is a woman in her thirties with alopecia areata. Some clones in this sample may be carry-over from other donors' samples. Each CDR3 is given with its conserved first and last residue. Fields, in order: J gene, clone size, D gene, V gene, CDR3 protein, CDR3 DNA. D genes are given only for firm matches. The size of a clone is reported for some rows only, either as once, few or many, or as a class for expanded clones.

J: TRBJ2-7
size: many
D: TRBD1
V: TRBV28
CDR3: CASSLTGSSYEQYF
DNA: TGTGCCAGCAGTTTGACAGGGAGCTCCTACGAGCAGTACTTC

J: TRBJ2-3
size: NA
D: TRBD1
V: TRBV10-2
CDR3: CASSRDSPRNTQYF
DNA: TGCGCCAGCAGTAGGGACAGCCCGAGGAATACGCAGTATTTT

J: TRBJ2-1
size: NA
D: TRBD2
V: TRBV10-3
CDR3: CAIGTSGNEQFF
DNA: TGTGCCATCGGGACTAGCGGCAATGAGCAGTTCTTC

J: TRBJ1-1
size: few
D: TRBD1
V: TRBV3-1
CDR3: CASSQGNFRDSEAFF
DNA: TGTGCCAGCAGCCAAGGAAACTTCCGGGACAGTGAAGCTTTCTTT

J: TRBJ2-7
size: many
D: NA
V: TRBV30
CDR3: CAWAHGDTYEQYF
DNA: TGTGCCTGGGCGCACGGGGATACCTACGAGCAGTACTTC

J: TRBJ1-2
size: NA
D: TRBD1
V: TRBV19
CDR3: CASSIPGQGNGYTF
DNA: TGTGCCAGTAGTATACCGGGACAGGGCAATGGCTACACCTTC

J: TRBJ2-3
size: NA
D: NA
V: TRBV7-2
CDR3: CASSFRAGHTDTQYF
DNA: TGTGCCAGCAGCTTCCGTGCGGGGCACACAGATACGCAGTATTTT

J: TRBJ2-3
size: NA
D: TRBD2
V: TRBV12-3/TRBV12-4
CDR3: CASSLQGLVLTQYF
DNA: TGTGCCAGCAGTTTACAGGGACTAGTTCTCACGCAGTATTTT

J: TRBJ1-5
size: few
D: NA
V: TRBV10-3
CDR3: CATKDSPNQPQHF
DNA: TGTGCCACCAAAGACAGTCCCAATCAGCCCCAGCATTTT

J: TRBJ2-1
size: few
D: NA
V: TRBV14
CDR3: CASSQGSHRYNEQFF
DNA: TGTGCCAGCAGCCAAGGATCTCATCGATACAATGAGCAGTTCTTC

J: TRBJ2-1
size: NA
D: TRBD2
V: TRBV20-1
CDR3: CSARSGSSGRAGNEQFF
DNA: TGCAGTGCTAGATCCGGATCCAGCGGGAGGGCGGGAAATGAGCAGTTCTTC

J: TRBJ1-3
size: NA
D: TRBD1
V: TRBV6-6
CDR3: CASSPSPGQADTIYF
DNA: TGTGCCAGCAGTCCTTCACCGGGACAGGCGGACACCATATATTTT

J: TRBJ1-1
size: NA
D: TRBD1
V: TRBV10-3
CDR3: CAIRSGTGRGAEAFF
DNA: TGTGCCATCAGATCCGGGACAGGGAGGGGAGCTGAAGCTTTCTTT

J: TRBJ2-5
size: NA
D: TRBD2
V: TRBV27
CDR3: CASSLVRTSGQETQYF
DNA: TGTGCCAGCAGTTTAGTTCGGACTAGCGGCCAAGAGACCCAGTACTTC

J: TRBJ1-2
size: few
D: NA
V: TRBV28
CDR3: CASSSGQNYGYTF
DNA: TGTGCCAGCAGCTCTGGACAGAACTATGGCTACACCTTC

J: TRBJ2-5
size: NA
D: TRBD2
V: TRBV5-1
CDR3: CAGSRLAGGQETQYF
DNA: TGCGCCGGCAGCCGACTAGCGGGGGGCCAAGAGACCCAGTACTTC

J: TRBJ1-5
size: few
D: NA
V: TRBV7-9
CDR3: CASSPGSYSNQPQHF
DNA: TGTGCCAGCAGCCCAGGGTCCTATAGCAATCAGCCCCAGCATTTT

J: TRBJ1-3
size: few
D: NA
V: TRBV9
CDR3: CASSVDQGRLSGNTIYF
DNA: TGTGCCAGCAGCGTTGATCAGGGGCGACTCTCTGGAAACACCATATATTTT

J: TRBJ1-1
size: many
D: NA
V: TRBV19
CDR3: CASSLRDTEAFF
DNA: TGTGCCAGTAGTCTTAGAGACACTGAAGCTTTCTTT

J: TRBJ1-5
size: NA
D: NA
V: TRBV3-1
CDR3: CASSQGSRADQPQHF
DNA: TGTGCCAGCAGCCAAGGAAGCAGGGCGGATCAGCCCCAGCATTTT

J: TRBJ2-3
size: NA
D: TRBD1
V: TRBV5-1
CDR3: CASSNGTGLLGTTQYF
DNA: TGCGCCAGCAGCAATGGGACAGGGCTATTGGGTACAACGCAGTATTTT

J: TRBJ2-5
size: few
D: TRBD2
V: TRBV29-1
CDR3: CSVVTSGAGETQYF
DNA: TGCAGCGTTGTTACTAGCGGGGCAGGGGAGACCCAGTACTTC

J: TRBJ2-2
size: few
D: NA
V: TRBV7-7
CDR3: CASSLDTNTGELFF
DNA: TGTGCCAGCAGCTTAGACACTAACACCGGGGAGCTGTTTTTT

J: TRBJ1-1
size: many
D: TRBD1
V: TRBV28
CDR3: CASSLGQGPEAFF
DNA: TGTGCCAGCAGTCTCGGACAGGGGCCTGAAGCTTTCTTT

J: TRBJ2-3
size: few
D: NA
V: TRBV6-6
CDR3: CASNVQGRTDTQYF
DNA: TGTGCCAGCAATGTACAGGGACGCACAGATACGCAGTATTTT

J: TRBJ2-1
size: NA
D: TRBD1
V: TRBV12-5
CDR3: CASGWGQGMTNEQFF
DNA: TGTGCTAGTGGTTGGGGACAGGGGATGACCAATGAGCAGTTCTTC

J: TRBJ1-2
size: few
D: NA
V: TRBV15
CDR3: CATSPGANYGYTF
DNA: TGTGCCACCAGCCCTGGTGCTAACTATGGCTACACCTTC

J: TRBJ1-2
size: few
D: TRBD1
V: TRBV20-1
CDR3: CSARPADRDPGYTF
DNA: TGCAGTGCTAGACCCGCCGACAGGGATCCCGGCTACACCTTC

J: TRBJ1-1
size: NA
D: NA
V: TRBV5-1
CDR3: CASSPEGMAQAFF
DNA: TGCGCCAGCAGCCCGGAAGGCATGGCCCAAGCTTTCTTT

J: TRBJ1-2
size: NA
D: NA
V: TRBV7-2
CDR3: CASSLADGYTF
DNA: TGTGCCAGCAGCTTAGCAGATGGCTACACCTTC

J: TRBJ1-2
size: NA
D: NA
V: TRBV6-6
CDR3: CASSYSIVDYTF
DNA: TGTGCCAGCAGTTACTCGATAGTGGACTACACCTTC

J: TRBJ1-2
size: few
D: NA
V: TRBV28
CDR3: CASRFGADGYTF
DNA: TGTGCCAGCAGATTCGGGGCAGATGGCTACACCTTC

J: TRBJ1-2
size: NA
D: NA
V: TRBV29-1
CDR3: CSVESPQVGVNGYTF
DNA: TGCAGCGTTGAGTCTCCACAGGTTGGAGTAAATGGCTACACCTTC

J: TRBJ2-3
size: few
D: NA
V: TRBV6-2/TRBV6-3
CDR3: CASRVSGSTDTQYF
DNA: TGTGCCAGCAGAGTTAGCGGAAGCACAGATACGCAGTATTTT

J: TRBJ2-4
size: few
D: NA
V: TRBV29-1
CDR3: CSAAQGALAKNIQYF
DNA: TGCAGCGCCGCACAGGGCGCCTTAGCCAAAAACATTCAGTACTTC

J: TRBJ1-6
size: NA
D: NA
V: TRBV20-1
CDR3: CSAPSTPKNSPLHF
DNA: TGCAGTGCCCCCTCGACACCCAAGAATTCACCCCTCCACTTT

J: TRBJ1-6
size: few
D: NA
V: TRBV10-2
CDR3: CASSHRGEYPLHF
DNA: TGCGCCAGCAGTCACCGGGGTGAATACCCCCTCCACTTT

J: TRBJ2-3
size: NA
D: NA
V: TRBV20-1
CDR3: CSAWTAEILKGTDTQYF
DNA: TGCAGTGCGTGGACTGCCGAGATTCTAAAGGGCACAGATACGCAGTATTTT

J: TRBJ1-4
size: many
D: NA
V: TRBV28
CDR3: CASNRAQLPWEKLFF
DNA: TGTGCCAGCAATCGAGCACAGCTCCCGTGGGAAAAACTGTTTTTT

J: TRBJ2-5
size: NA
D: TRBD1
V: TRBV9
CDR3: CASSARTGFQETQYF
DNA: TGTGCCAGCAGCGCCCGGACAGGATTCCAAGAGACCCAGTACTTC

J: TRBJ2-3
size: few
D: TRBD2
V: TRBV6-6
CDR3: CASLAGARGDTQYF
DNA: TGTGCCAGCTTAGCGGGGGCCCGGGGAGATACGCAGTATTTT

J: TRBJ1-1
size: NA
D: NA
V: TRBV28
CDR3: CASSLRPNRDTREAFF
DNA: TGTGCCAGCAGTTTACGACCTAACCGGGACACCCGCGAAGCTTTCTTT

J: TRBJ2-1
size: few
D: NA
V: TRBV5-4
CDR3: CASSLEVGQSSYNEQFF
DNA: TGTGCCAGCAGCTTGGAGGTAGGGCAGAGCTCCTACAATGAGCAGTTCTTC

J: TRBJ2-5
size: NA
D: NA
V: TRBV10-2
CDR3: CASRQVGETQYF
DNA: TGCGCCAGCAGGCAGGTCGGAGAGACCCAGTACTTC

J: TRBJ1-1
size: NA
D: NA
V: TRBV4-2
CDR3: CASSLRGGLNTEAFF
DNA: TGTGCCAGCAGCCTGAGAGGAGGTTTGAACACTGAAGCTTTCTTT

J: TRBJ2-7
size: many
D: NA
V: TRBV2
CDR3: CASRGIYWQEQYF
DNA: TGTGCCAGCAGGGGGATATACTGGCAGGAGCAGTACTTC

J: TRBJ2-1
size: few
D: NA
V: TRBV7-2
CDR3: CASSSSGLQGDEQFF
DNA: TGTGCCAGCAGCTCGTCGGGGCTCCAAGGCGATGAGCAGTTCTTC

J: TRBJ2-3
size: few
D: TRBD1
V: TRBV3-1
CDR3: CASRTQGADTQYF
DNA: TGTGCCAGCAGGACGCAGGGGGCAGATACGCAGTATTTT

J: TRBJ2-7
size: few
D: NA
V: TRBV18
CDR3: CASSPAGSSYEQYF
DNA: TGTGCCAGCTCCCCTGCGGGGAGCTCCTACGAGCAGTACTTC

J: TRBJ1-1
size: many
D: NA
V: TRBV4-1
CDR3: CASSQNRASVTEAFF
DNA: TGCGCCAGCAGCCAGAACAGGGCGTCGGTCACTGAAGCTTTCTTT

J: TRBJ2-1
size: NA
D: TRBD2
V: TRBV5-4
CDR3: CASSPGTSGWGSYNEQFF
DNA: TGTGCCAGCAGCCCCGGGACTAGCGGGTGGGGCTCCTACAATGAGCAGTTCTTC

J: TRBJ1-6
size: many
D: NA
V: TRBV12-3/TRBV12-4
CDR3: CASSLDMDSPLHF
DNA: TGTGCCAGCAGTTTAGATATGGATTCACCCCTCCACTTT

J: TRBJ2-7
size: once
D: NA
V: TRBV5-6
CDR3: CASSLGPSSYEQYF
DNA: TGTGCCAGCAGCTTGGGGCCGAGCTCCTACGAGCAGTACTTC